The clone carrying this T cell receptor beta chain was picked up many times. The antigen remains undetermined. The data belong to a study of T-cell reconstitution after alpha-beta-depleted transplantation in children. Findings and limits, study-wide: There were some patients whose high TCRbeta diversity at day 60 came from surviving recipient T cells and thymic progenitors.

CDR1 is SGHRS, CDR2 YFSETQ, per germline. V was cut by 1 base and J by 6 bases, with 2 bases left in between. The CDR3 extends over 11 amino acids. Researchers prepared the TCRbeta library using unique molecular identifiers, the study reports. TCRdb reprocessed the PCR reads via MiXCR and lists one record per CDR3 protein. Altogether roughly 160,000 distinct CDR3 sequences are present, around 10% being singletons, with the ten largest covering 13%. The rearrangement uses TRBV5-1 and TRBJ1-5; unclear D gene. The sequence derives from a boy aged 2 to 10 with acute myeloid leukemia, due to receive a stem cell transplant. Sequenced here: PBMCs, sampled before TCRalphabeta/CD19-depleted stem cell transplant. CDR3 nucleotides: TGCGCCAGCAGCTTGAGTCAGCCCCAGCATTTT. Protein: CASSLSQPQHF.